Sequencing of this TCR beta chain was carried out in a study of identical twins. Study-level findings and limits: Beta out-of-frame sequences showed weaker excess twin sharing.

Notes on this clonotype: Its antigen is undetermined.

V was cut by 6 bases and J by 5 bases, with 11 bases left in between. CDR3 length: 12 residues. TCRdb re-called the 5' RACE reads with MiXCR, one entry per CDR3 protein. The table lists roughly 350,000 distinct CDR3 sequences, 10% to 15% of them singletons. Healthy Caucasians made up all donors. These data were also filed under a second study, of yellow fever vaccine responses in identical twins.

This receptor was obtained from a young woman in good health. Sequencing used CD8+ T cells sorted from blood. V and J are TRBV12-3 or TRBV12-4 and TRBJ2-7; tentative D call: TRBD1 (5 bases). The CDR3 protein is CASSYVRDEQYF. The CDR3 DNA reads TGTGCCAGCAGCTACGTCAGGGACGAGCAGTACTTC.